This T cell receptor (beta chain) was obtained from a study of CD8+ T cells in alopecia areata. Trimming took 3 bases from V and 1 from J, leaving 16 bases between them. The CDR3 is made up of 16 amino acids. Germline V gene data show CDR1 as SGHAT and CDR2 as FQNNGV. Individuals with alopecia areata gave both lesional scalp punch biopsies and peripheral blood for collection. Separation by sorting yielded CD4+ and CD8+ T cells from PBMCs. cDNA reverse transcribed from extracted RNA served as the sequencing template. Sequenced by immunoSEQ multiplex PCR; TCRdb stores in-frame clones only, minus some. The sample consists of approximately 140,000 clones, 87% of them appearing once.

The gene calls are TRBV11-2 and TRBJ2-7; the D is unclear. Sequencing used CD8+ T cells sorted from blood, obtained at week 0. The receptor comes from a human donor with alopecia areata. CDR3 sequence: CASSLFQRLRSYEQYF. The CDR3 coding sequence is TGTGCCAGCAGCTTGTTTCAGAGGTTGCGGTCCTACGAGCAGTACTTC.